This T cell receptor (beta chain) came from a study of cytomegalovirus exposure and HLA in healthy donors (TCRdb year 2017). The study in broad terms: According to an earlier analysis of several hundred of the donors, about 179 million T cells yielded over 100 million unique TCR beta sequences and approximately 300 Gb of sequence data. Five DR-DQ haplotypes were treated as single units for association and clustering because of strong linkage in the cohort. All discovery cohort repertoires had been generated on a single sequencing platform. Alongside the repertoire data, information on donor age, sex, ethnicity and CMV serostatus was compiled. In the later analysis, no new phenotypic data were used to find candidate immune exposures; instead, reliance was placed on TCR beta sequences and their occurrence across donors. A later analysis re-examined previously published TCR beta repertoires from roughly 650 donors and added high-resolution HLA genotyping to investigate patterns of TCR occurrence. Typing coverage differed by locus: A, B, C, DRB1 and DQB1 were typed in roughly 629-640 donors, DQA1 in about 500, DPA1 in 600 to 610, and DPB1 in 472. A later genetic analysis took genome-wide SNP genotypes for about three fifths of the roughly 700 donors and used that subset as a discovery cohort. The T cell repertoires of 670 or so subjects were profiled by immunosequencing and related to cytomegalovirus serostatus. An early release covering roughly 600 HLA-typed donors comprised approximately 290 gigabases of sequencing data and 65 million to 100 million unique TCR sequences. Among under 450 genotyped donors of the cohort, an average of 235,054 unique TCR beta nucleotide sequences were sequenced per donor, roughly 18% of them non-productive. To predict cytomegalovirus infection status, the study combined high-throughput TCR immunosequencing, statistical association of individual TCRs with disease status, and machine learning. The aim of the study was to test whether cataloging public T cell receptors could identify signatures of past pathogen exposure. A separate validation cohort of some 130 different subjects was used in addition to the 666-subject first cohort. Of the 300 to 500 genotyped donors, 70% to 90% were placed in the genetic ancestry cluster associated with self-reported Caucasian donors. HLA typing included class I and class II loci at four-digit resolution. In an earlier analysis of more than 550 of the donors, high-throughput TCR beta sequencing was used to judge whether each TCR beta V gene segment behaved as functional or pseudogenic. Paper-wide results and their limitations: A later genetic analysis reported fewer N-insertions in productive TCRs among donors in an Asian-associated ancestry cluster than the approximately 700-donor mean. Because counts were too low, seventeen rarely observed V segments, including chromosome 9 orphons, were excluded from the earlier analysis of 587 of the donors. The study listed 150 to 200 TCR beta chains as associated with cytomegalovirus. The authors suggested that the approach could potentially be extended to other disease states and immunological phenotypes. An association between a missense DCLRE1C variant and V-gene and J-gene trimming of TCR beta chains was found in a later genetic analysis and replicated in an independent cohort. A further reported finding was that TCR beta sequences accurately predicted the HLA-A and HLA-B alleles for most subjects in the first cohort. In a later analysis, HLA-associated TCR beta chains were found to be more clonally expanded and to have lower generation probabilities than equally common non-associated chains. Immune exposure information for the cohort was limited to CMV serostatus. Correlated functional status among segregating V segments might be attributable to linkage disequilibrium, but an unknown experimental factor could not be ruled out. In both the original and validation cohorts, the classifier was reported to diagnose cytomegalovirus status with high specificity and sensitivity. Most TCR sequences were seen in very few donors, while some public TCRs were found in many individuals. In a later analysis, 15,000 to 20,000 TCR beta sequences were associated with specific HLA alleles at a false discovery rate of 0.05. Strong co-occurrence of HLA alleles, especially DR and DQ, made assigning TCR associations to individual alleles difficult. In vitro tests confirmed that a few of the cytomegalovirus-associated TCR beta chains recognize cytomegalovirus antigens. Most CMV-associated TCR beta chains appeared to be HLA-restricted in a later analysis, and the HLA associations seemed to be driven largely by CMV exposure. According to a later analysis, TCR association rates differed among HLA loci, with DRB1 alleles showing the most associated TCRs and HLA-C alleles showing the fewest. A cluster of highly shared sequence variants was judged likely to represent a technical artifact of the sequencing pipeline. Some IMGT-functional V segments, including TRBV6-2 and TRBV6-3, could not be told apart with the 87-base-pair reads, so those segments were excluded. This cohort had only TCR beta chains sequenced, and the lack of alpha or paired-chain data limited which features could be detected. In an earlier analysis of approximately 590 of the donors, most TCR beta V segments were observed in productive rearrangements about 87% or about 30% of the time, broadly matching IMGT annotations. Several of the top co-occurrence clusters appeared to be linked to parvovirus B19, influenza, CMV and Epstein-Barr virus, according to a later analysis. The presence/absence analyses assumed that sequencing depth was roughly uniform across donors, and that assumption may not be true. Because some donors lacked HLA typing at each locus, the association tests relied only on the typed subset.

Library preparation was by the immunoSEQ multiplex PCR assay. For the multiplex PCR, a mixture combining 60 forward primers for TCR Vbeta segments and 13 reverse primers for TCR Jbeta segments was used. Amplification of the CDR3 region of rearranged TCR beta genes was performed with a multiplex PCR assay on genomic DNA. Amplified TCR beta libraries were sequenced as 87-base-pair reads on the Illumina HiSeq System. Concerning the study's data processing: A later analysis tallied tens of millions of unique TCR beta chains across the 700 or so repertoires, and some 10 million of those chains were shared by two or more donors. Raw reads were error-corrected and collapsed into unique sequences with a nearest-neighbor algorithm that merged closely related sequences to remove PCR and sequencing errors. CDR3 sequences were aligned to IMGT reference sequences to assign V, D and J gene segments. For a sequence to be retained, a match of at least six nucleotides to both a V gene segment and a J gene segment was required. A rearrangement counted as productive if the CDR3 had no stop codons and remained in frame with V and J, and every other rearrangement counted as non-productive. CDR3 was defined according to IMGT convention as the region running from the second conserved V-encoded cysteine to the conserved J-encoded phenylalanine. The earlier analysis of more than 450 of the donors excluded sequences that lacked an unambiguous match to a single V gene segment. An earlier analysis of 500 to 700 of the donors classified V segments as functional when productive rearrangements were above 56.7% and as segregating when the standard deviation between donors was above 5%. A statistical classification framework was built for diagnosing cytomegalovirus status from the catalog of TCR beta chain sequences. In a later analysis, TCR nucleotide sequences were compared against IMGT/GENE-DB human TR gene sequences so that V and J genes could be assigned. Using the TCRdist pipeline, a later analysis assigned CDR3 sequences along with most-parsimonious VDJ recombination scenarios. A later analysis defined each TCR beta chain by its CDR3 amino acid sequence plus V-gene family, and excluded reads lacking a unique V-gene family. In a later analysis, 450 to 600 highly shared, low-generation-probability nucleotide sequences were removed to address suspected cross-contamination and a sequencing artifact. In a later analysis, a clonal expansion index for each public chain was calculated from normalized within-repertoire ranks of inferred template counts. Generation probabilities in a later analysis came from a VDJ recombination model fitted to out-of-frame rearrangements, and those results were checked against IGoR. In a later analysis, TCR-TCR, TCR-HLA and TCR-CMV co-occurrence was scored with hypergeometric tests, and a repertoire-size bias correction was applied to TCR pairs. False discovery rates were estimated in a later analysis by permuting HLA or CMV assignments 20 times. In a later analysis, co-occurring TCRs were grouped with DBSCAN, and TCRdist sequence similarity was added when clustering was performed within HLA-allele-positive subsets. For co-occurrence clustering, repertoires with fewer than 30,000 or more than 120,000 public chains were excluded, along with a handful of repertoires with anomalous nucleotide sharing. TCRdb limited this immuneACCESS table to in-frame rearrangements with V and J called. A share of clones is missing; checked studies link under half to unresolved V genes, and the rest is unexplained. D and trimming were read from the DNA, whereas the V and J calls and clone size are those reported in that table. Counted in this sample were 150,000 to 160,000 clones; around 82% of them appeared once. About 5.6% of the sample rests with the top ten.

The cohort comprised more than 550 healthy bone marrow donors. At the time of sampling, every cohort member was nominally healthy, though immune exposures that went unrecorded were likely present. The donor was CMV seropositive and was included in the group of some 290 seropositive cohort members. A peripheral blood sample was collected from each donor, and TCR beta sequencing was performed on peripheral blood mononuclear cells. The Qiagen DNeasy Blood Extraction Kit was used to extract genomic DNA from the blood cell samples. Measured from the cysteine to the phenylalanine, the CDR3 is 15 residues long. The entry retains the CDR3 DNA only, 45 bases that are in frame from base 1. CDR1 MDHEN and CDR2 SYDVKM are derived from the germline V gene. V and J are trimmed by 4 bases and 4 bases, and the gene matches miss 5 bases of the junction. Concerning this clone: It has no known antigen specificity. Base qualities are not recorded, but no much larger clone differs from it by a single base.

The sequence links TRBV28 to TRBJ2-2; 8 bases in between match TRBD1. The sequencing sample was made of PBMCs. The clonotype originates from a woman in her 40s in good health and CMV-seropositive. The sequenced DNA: TGTGCCAGCAGTTCGACAGGGGTAGGCACCGGGGAGCTGTTTTTT. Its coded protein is CASSSTGVGTGELFF.